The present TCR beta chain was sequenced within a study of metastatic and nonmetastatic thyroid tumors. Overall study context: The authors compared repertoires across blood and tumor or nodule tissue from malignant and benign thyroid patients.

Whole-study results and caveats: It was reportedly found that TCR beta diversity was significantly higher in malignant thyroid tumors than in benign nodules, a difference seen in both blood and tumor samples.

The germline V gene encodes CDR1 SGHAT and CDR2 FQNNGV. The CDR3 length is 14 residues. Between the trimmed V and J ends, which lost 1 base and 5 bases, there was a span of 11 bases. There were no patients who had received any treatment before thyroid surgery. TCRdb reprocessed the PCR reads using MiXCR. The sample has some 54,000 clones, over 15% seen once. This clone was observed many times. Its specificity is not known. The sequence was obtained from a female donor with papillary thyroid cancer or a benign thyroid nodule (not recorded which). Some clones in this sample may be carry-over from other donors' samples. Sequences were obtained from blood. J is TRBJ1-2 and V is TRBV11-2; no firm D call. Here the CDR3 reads CASSLVGRNYGYTF. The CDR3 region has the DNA TGTGCCAGCAGCTTAGTGGGTCGGAATTATGGCTACACCTTC.